Presented here are 7 T cell receptor beta chains from one specimen sequenced in a study of T cells in Graves' hyperthyroidism and ophthalmopathy. Template material for amplifying TCR beta CDR3 regions consisted of RNA transcripts. With the HTBI primer set, the TCR CDR3 went through a first round of RT-PCR. TCRdb reanalysed the multiplex PCR reads using MiXCR and keeps one entry per CDR3 protein. The repertoire has about 690,000 distinct CDR3 sequences, 17% of them found once; the top ten carry 15%. The specimen was blood. The receptor set was obtained from a man aged 45-60 years with Graves' hyperthyroidism.

This clonotype was seen a few times. The DNA of the CDR3 is TGTGCCAGCAGCAAGTGGGTAGCGGGAGCAGATACGCAGTATTTT. It encodes CASSKWVAGADTQYF. The rearrangement joins TRBV11-2 to TRBJ2-3; 9 bases map to TRBD2. The germline V gene encodes CDR1 SGHAT and CDR2 FQNNGV. The CDR3 contains 15 residues. V lost 5 bases to trimming and J lost 4 bases; unmatched junction nucleotides: 7.

This clonotype was detected ten times or more. This chain links TRBV18 with TRBJ1-1; D remains ambiguous. CDR3 size: 14 residues. Germline V CDR1 and CDR2: KGHSH, LQKENI. Between the trimmed V and J ends, which lost 0 bases and 0 bases, there was a span of 5 bases. The CDR3 is CASSPPIMNTEAFF. As DNA, the CDR3 is TGTGCCAGCTCACCACCGATTATGAACACTGAAGCTTTCTTT.

To note about this clonotype: The germline gene is not matched at one end of the junction; a read error may be the cause. The chain joins TRBV7-2 to TRBJ2-3, with TRBD2 matching over 9 bases. The CDR3 runs 17 residues. Germline CDR1 and CDR2: SGHTA and FQGNSA. The CDR3 spells CASSLTRLAASTDAQYF. The CDR3 nucleotides are TGTGCCAGCAGCTTAACTAGACTAGCGGCGAGCACAGATGCGCAGTATTTT.

The chain uses TRBV19 and TRBJ2-2, with D possibly being TRBD2 (6 bases). Trimming stripped 7 bases from V and 2 bases from J, with 11 bases between. The CDR3 consists of 14 residues. The V gene's germline CDR1 is LNHDA and CDR2 SQIVND (reference sequence). The CDR3 DNA is TGTGCCAGTACTCTGGGACTTAACACCGGGGAGCTGTTTTTT. It yields the protein CASTLGLNTGELFF.

This clonotype was observed at least ten times. The chain employs TRBV29-1 and TRBJ1-5, with D unclear. This CDR3 comprises 14 residues. V was clipped by 1 base and J by 4 bases, with 11 bases between them. Germline CDR1 reads SQVTM; CDR2 reads ANQGSEA. CDR3 nucleotide sequence: TGCAGCGTTGAAGGTCAGGATGGAAATCAGCCCCAGCATTTT. Translating it yields CSVEGQDGNQPQHF.

This clonotype was seen at least ten times. This chain uses TRBV12-3 or TRBV12-4 with TRBJ2-7, with 8 bases aligning to TRBD1. CDR3 length: 14 amino acids. V trimming: 7 bases; J trimming: 0 bases; junction bases outside the gene matches: 5. This CDR3 is CASTPDRGSYEQYF. The CDR3 nucleotides read TGTGCCAGCACCCCTGACAGGGGCTCCTACGAGCAGTACTTC.

This clonotype came up many times. The rearrangement links TRBV29-1 to TRBJ1-1; 8 bases line up with TRBD1. Germline CDR1 reads SQVTM; CDR2 reads ANQGSEA. The junction had 9 bases not matched to a gene; V was cut back by 3 bases and J by 3 bases. The CDR3 totals 15 residues. CDR3 DNA sequence: TGCAGCGTTGACCGCAGGGGGCATCGTGACACTGAAGCTTTCTTT. This sequence encodes CSVDRRGHRDTEAFF.